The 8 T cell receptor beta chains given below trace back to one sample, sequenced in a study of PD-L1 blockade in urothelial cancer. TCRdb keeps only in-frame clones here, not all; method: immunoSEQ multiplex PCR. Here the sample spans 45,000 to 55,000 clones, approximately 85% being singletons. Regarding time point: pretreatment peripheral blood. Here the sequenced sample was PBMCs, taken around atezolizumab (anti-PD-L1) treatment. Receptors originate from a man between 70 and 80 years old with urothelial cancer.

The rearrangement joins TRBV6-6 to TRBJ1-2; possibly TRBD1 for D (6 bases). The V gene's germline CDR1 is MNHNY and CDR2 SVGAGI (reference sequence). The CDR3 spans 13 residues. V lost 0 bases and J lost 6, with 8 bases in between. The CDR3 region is CASSYSGQNGYTF. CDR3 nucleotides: TGTGCCAGCAGTTACTCAGGACAGAATGGCTACACCTTC.

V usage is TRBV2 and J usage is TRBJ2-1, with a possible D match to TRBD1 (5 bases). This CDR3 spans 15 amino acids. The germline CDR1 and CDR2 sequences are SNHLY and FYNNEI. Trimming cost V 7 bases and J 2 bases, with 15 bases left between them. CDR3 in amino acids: CASKKNRLTYNEQFF. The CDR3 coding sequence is TGTGCCAGCAAAAAGAACAGGCTCACCTACAATGAGCAGTTCTTC.

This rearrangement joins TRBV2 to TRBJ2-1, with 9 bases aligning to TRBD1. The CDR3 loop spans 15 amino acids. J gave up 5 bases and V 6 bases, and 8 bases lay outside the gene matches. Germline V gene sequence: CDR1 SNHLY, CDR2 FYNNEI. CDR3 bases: TGTGCCAGCAGGCTAACGGGACAGGGAAACAATGAGCAGTTCTTC. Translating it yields CASRLTGQGNNEQFF.

The DNA of the CDR3 is TGTGCCTGGAGTGTACCATTGGGGAGAGCAGGCTATGGCTACACCTTC. Translating it yields CAWSVPLGRAGYGYTF. The rearrangement joins TRBV30 to TRBJ1-2; D not certain. Deletions cut 0 bases from V and 4 bases from J, with 18 bases between. Germline V lookup: CDR1 GTSNPN, CDR2 SVGIG (reference sequence). The CDR3 covers 16 residues.

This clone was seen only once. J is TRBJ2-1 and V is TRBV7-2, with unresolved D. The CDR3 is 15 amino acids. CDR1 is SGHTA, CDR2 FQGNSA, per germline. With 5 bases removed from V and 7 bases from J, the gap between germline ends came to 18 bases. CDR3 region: CASSSTGATRNEQFF. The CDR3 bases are TGTGCCAGCAGCAGTACCGGCGCGACAAGGAATGAGCAGTTCTTC.

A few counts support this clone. The CDR3 protein is CASGQTGSSYNEQFF. The CDR3 DNA is TGCGCCAGCGGGCAGACAGGGAGCTCCTACAATGAGCAGTTCTTC. The genes are TRBV5-1 and TRBJ2-1; 7 nucleotides line up with TRBD1. Germline loops: CDR1 SGHRS, CDR2 YFSETQ. This CDR3 is built from 15 residues. The V segment lost 7 bases and the J segment 0 bases; nucleotides outside the gene matches: 7.

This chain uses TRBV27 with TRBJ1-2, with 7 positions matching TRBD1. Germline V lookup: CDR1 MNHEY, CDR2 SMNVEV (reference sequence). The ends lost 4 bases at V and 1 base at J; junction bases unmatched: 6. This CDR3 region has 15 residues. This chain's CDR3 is CASSSRDSFNYGYTF. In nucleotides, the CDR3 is TGTGCCAGCAGTTCCCGGGACAGCTTTAACTATGGCTACACCTTC.

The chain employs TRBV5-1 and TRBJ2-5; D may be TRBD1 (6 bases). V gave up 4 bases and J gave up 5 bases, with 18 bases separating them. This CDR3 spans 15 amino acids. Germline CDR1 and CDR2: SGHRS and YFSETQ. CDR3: CASSPMDSWGETQYF. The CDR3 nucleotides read TGCGCCAGCAGCCCAATGGACAGCTGGGGGGAGACCCAGTACTTC.